This T cell receptor (beta chain) was documented in a study of T cell responses to AZD1222 COVID-19 vaccine. General study results and limits: Reports indicate that nearly half of spike-specific TCRs are directed at unmutated variant regions. Repertoires were obtained only post-peak T cell response.

Using immunoSEQ multiplex PCR, the repertoire was profiled, and TCRdb retains in-frame clones only, with some absent. Found here are approximately 100,000 clones, about 87% of them singletons; the top ten hold 2.5% to 4%. The V end lost 5 bases, the J end lost 9 bases, and 16 bases lay between the germline ends. The CDR3 is 13 amino acids. CDR1 MNHEY and CDR2 SVGEGT come from the germline V gene. Comment on this clone: Its matching antigen is unknown.

The TCR originated in an adult in good health. V gene TRBV6-2 or TRBV6-3 combines with J gene TRBJ1-1, with D maybe TRBD1 (5 bases). The material was peripheral blood, obtained on day 0 of AZD1222 vaccination. CDR3 nucleotide sequence: TGTGCCAGCAGTGAGGGAGACAGAGCCAAAGCTTTCTTT. Translated, it gives CASSEGDRAKAFF.